One and the same sample provided the 17 T cell receptor beta chains below, sequenced in a study of blood T cell repertoires in COVID-19. Method: immunoSEQ multiplex PCR; TCRdb's copy keeps in-frame clones and lacks some. The table records about 150,000 clones, approximately 91% of them present only once. The sequenced sample was peripheral blood. The source of these receptors is a man aged 18 to 35 with COVID-19, enrolled during active disease.

The rearrangement uses TRBV11-2 and TRBJ2-7; a possible D gene is TRBD2 (5 bases). The V end lost 2 bases, the J end lost 3 bases, and 11 bases lay between the germline ends. The CDR3 consists of 14 residues. The germline CDR1 and CDR2 sequences are SGHAT and FQNNGV. The DNA of the CDR3 is TGTGCCAGCAGCTTATCCGGGGTCCACTACGAGCAGTACTTC. Its protein is CASSLSGVHYEQYF.

Turning to this clone: Germline and junction disagree at one end, which may indicate a read error. The V and J genes are TRBV7-2 and TRBJ1-4; tentatively, D is TRBD1 (6 bases). The CDR3 is 14 amino acids. The germline V gene encodes CDR1 SGHTA and CDR2 FQGNSA. The CDR3 DNA reads as TGTGCCAGCAGCGTAAGGGGGTTTGGCGAAAAACTGCTTTTT. This encodes CASSVRGFGEKLLF.

The chain is built from TRBV28 and TRBJ1-2, with 8 positions matching TRBD1. In germline, CDR1 is MDHEN, CDR2 SYDVKM. The CDR3 extends over 17 amino acids. V was clipped by 6 bases and J by 0 bases; unmatched bases: 12. Here the CDR3 reads CASRHPTGELANYGYTF. The CDR3 DNA follows: TGTGCCAGCAGACACCCGACAGGGGAATTAGCTAACTATGGCTACACCTTC.

This chain connects TRBV5-5 to TRBJ1-5; possibly TRBD1 for D (5 bases). The CDR3 is 12 residues long. From germline, CDR1 is SGHKS and CDR2 YYEKEE (reference sequence). Trimming pared 4 bases from V and 10 bases from J, leaving 12 bases between. The CDR3 spells CASSNNQGPQHF. The CDR3 nucleotides read TGTGCCAGCAGCAACAACCAGGGTCCCCAGCATTTT.

The gene calls are TRBV7-2 and TRBJ2-4, with 10 bases aligning to TRBD1. Germline V gene data show CDR1 as SGHTA and CDR2 as FQGNSA. V dropped 4 bases and J dropped 15; count of bases not matched to a gene: 15. The CDR3 covers 15 residues. The CDR3 DNA is TGTGCCAGCAGCTCCCAGGGGGACAGGGGTCCGTTCGGGTACTTC. This sequence encodes CASSSQGDRGPFGYF.

The chain joins TRBV28 to TRBJ1-3; TRBD1 might be the D (5 bases). Looked up from germline, CDR1 is MDHEN and CDR2 is SYDVKM. CDR3 length: 15 amino acids. V was pared by 11 bases and J by 1 base, with 18 bases between. The CDR3 nucleotides read TGTGCCGGAGTGTCGGCAGGGCCTTCTGGAAACACCATATATTTT. Translation gives CAGVSAGPSGNTIYF. Variable domain in full (rest from reference TRBV28 and TRBJ1-3): DVKVTQSSRYLVKRTGEKVFLECVQDMDHENMFWYRQDPGLGLRLIYFSYDVKMKEKGDIPEGYSVSREKKERFSLILESASTNQTSMYLCAGVSAGPSGNTIYFGEGSWLTVV.

This chain joins TRBV3-1 (or the pseudogene TRBV3-2) and TRBJ2-1; D might be TRBD1 (6 bases). The CDR3 runs 16 residues. V lost 4 bases and J lost 5, with 18 bases in between. Looked up from germline, CDR1 is LGHDT and CDR2 is YNNKEL (reference sequence). Here the CDR3 reads CASSLPGHSPNNEQFF. Written as DNA, the CDR3 is TGTGCCAGCAGCCTGCCGGGACATAGCCCTAACAATGAGCAGTTCTTC.

This sequence joins TRBV9 and TRBJ2-3; no definite D call. Trimming left V 4 bases short and J 4 bases short, with 7 bases between. Looked up from germline, CDR1 is SGDLS and CDR2 is YYNGEE. This CDR3 region has 12 residues. The DNA for the CDR3 is TGTGCCAGCAGCCAGCGCCCAGATACGCAGTATTTT. Translating it yields CASSQRPDTQYF.

CDR3 sequence: CASSLWTGGDSNQPQHF. CDR3 in DNA: TGTGCCAGCAGTTTATGGACAGGGGGCGATAGCAATCAGCCCCAGCATTTT. This chain links TRBV28 with TRBJ1-5; 10 bases agree with TRBD1. The trim removed 0 bases at V and 0 bases at J, leaving 2 bases unmatched. The CDR3 runs to 17 residues. Germline CDR1 reads MDHEN; CDR2 reads SYDVKM.

The chain employs TRBV27 and TRBJ2-1; a possible D gene is TRBD2 (5 bases). The CDR3 sequence is 16 residues long. Trimming took off 3 bases at V and 5 bases at J, with 17 bases between the two ends. The germline V gene encodes CDR1 MNHEY and CDR2 SMNVEV (reference sequence). CDR3 coding DNA: TGTGCCAGCAGTTTCTCCAGGTCGGGGTTGGACAATGAGCAGTTCTTC. Amino acid sequence: CASSFSRSGLDNEQFF.

The V gene is TRBV11-2, the J gene TRBJ1-5; TRBD1 matches 8 bases. The CDR3 loop spans 16 amino acids. The V gene end was trimmed by 2 bases and the J gene end by 3 bases; junction bases not matched to a gene: 6. Germline CDR1 SGHAT, CDR2 FQNNGV. The DNA for the CDR3 is TGTGCCAGCAGCTTAAGGCCAGGGGGCCTCAATCAGCCCCAGCATTTT. Translation: CASSLRPGGLNQPQHF.

This clone was observed once. V and J are TRBV19 and TRBJ1-5, with TRBD1 matching 7 bases. Germline V lookup: CDR1 LNHDA, CDR2 SQIVND (reference sequence). The CDR3 totals 14 residues. The V gene end was trimmed by 5 bases and the J gene end by 3 bases; junction bases not matched to a gene: 4. The CDR3 is CASSSDRFNQPQHF. Written as DNA, the CDR3 is TGTGCCAGTAGTTCGGACAGGTTCAATCAGCCCCAGCATTTT.

V gene TRBV30 combines with J gene TRBJ2-1, with unresolved D. Germline V lookup: CDR1 GTSNPN, CDR2 SVGIG (reference sequence). V was cut by 0 bases and J by 4 bases, with 10 bases left in between. This CDR3 comprises 14 residues. As DNA, the CDR3 is TGTGCCTGGAGTGTAATGACGGGTTACAATGAGCAGTTCTTC. Translation: CAWSVMTGYNEQFF. The entire variable domain, with the rest obtained from reference TRBV30 and TRBJ2-1, is as follows: SQTIHQWPATLVQPVGSPLSLECTVEGTSNPNLYWYRQAAGRGLQLLFYSVGIGQISSEVPQNLSASRPQDRQFILSSKKLLLSDSGFYLCAWSVMTGYNEQFFGPGTRLTVL.

The chain is built from TRBV12-3 or TRBV12-4 and TRBJ2-5, with D possibly matching TRBD2 (6 bases). The V and J ends lost 3 bases and 2 bases respectively, with 7 bases between them. The CDR3 extends over 13 amino acids. Here the CDR3 reads CASSLEGQETQYF. CDR3 DNA: TGTGCCAGCAGTTTGGAGGGGCAAGAGACCCAGTACTTC.

The chain is built from TRBV3-1 (or the pseudogene TRBV3-2) and TRBJ2-7; possibly TRBD2 for D (6 bases). The CDR3 is made up of 16 amino acids. Germline V gene data show CDR1 as LGHDT and CDR2 as YNNKEL (reference sequence). Between the trimmed V and J ends, which lost 4 bases and 5 bases, there was a span of 21 bases. This CDR3 is CASSPIAEMGLNEQYF. The CDR3 DNA reads TGTGCCAGCAGCCCGATAGCGGAAATGGGATTAAACGAGCAGTACTTC.

The rearrangement links TRBV7-2 to TRBJ2-7; D possibly corresponds to TRBD1 (6 bases). The germline V gene encodes CDR1 SGHTA and CDR2 FQGNSA. The CDR3 runs 14 residues. The V end lost 1 base, the J end lost 3 bases, and 10 bases lay between the germline ends. CDR3 nucleotide sequence: TGTGCCAGCAGCTTAGGGAGGACAGACTACGAGCAGTACTTC. Encoded protein: CASSLGRTDYEQYF.

The gene calls are TRBV5-5 and TRBJ2-1; 8 bases fit TRBD2. CDR3 size: 14 residues. Germline CDR1 reads SGHKS; CDR2 reads YYEKEE (reference sequence). J lost 7 bases, V lost 5 bases, and 8 bases had no gene match. The CDR3 nucleotides read TGTGCCAGCAGTCGAGCGGGAGTGTCGAATGAGCAGTTCTTC. It specifies CASSRAGVSNEQFF.